This TCR beta chain was sequenced for a study of blood T cell repertoires in COVID-19. Study as a whole: Acute and convalescent COVID-19 samples came from the United States, Italy and Spain.

This CDR3 region has 16 residues. Germline CDR1 SGHAT, CDR2 FQNNGV. Deletions cut 0 bases from V and 3 bases from J, with 13 bases between. In the original analysis: Amplification with reference gene primers provided the estimates of nucleated cell counts. Repertoires were generated with immunoSEQ multiplex PCR, while TCRdb's copy carries only in-frame clones and drops some. That table furnishes V, J and clone size, whereas the DNA furnished D and trimming. Among some 99,000 clones listed, 81% were seen once. What was sequenced was peripheral blood. This chain uses TRBV11-2 with TRBJ2-3; a weak D match, TRBD1 (5 bases). The source of this sequence is a woman at least 80 years old with acute or convalescent COVID-19. The CDR3 loop is CASSLDHRGWTDTQYF. CDR3 bases: TGTGCCAGCAGCTTAGATCATAGGGGATGGACAGATACGCAGTATTTT. Supplemented by reference TRBV11-2 and TRBJ2-3, the full variable domain reads EAGVAQSPRYKIIEKRQSVAFWCNPISGHATLYWYQQILGQGPKLLIQFQNNGVVDDSQLPKDRFSAERLKGVDSTLKIQPAKLEDSAVYLCASSLDHRGWTDTQYFGPGTRLTVL.